This is a list of T cell receptor beta chains from one sample in a study of T cell repertoires in cytomegalovirus infection. TCRdb re-analysed the reads in MiXCR, keeping a single row per CDR3 protein. The sample consists of about 890,000 distinct CDR3 sequences, 31% of them appearing once. Antigen specificity for these receptors is unknown. This sample comprised cultured CD8+ T cells from PBMCs, obtained from culture after CMV antigen stimulation. The receptors shown here come from a human donor in good health (CMV status not recorded). Some clones in this sample may be carry-over from other donors' samples. Both conserved end residues are part of each CDR3. The order of the fields is V gene, CDR3 length, clone size, D gene, J gene, CDR3 protein, CDR3 DNA. The D gene is left open where the match is weak. Not all rows give a size; the values are once, few, many and, for expanded clones, a class.

TRBV7-6	17	NA	NA	TRBJ2-2	CANSPYPLTPYTGELFF	TGTGCCAACAGCCCATACCCACTGACACCATACACCGGGGAGCTGTTTTTT
TRBV6-2/TRBV6-3	14	NA	NA	TRBJ1-3	CASSYSGLGNTIYF	TGTGCCAGCAGTTACTCGGGGCTCGGAAACACCATATATTTT
TRBV7-9	14	many	NA	TRBJ1-1	CASSFVDRFLEAFF	TGTGCCAGCAGTTTCGTAGACAGGTTTCTCGAAGCTTTCTTT
TRBV19	15	once	NA	TRBJ1-2	CASSRPGATSYGYTF	TGTGCCAGTAGCCGTCCAGGAGCGACTAGCTATGGCTACACCTTC
TRBV10-1	14	NA	NA	TRBJ2-7	CASSEKGRSYEQYF	TGCGCCAGCAGTGAGAAAGGCAGGTCCTACGAGCAGTACTTC
TRBV28	15	few	TRBD1	TRBJ2-1	CASSQDRTRGNEQFF	TGTGCCAGCAGTCAGGACAGGACGAGGGGCAATGAGCAGTTCTTC
TRBV12-5	14	NA	TRBD2	TRBJ2-1	CATAGGPAYNEQFF	TGTGCTACTGCGGGGGGGCCGGCCTACAATGAGCAGTTCTTC
TRBV27	15	NA	NA	TRBJ1-4	CASSPIDATNEKLFF	TGTGCCAGCAGTCCCATAGATGCAACTAATGAAAAACTGTTTTTT
TRBV27	14	NA	TRBD2	TRBJ2-1	CATASGSSYNEQFF	TGTGCCACTGCTAGCGGGAGCTCCTACAATGAGCAGTTCTTC
TRBV6-5	16	few	NA	TRBJ1-1	CASSYSGGGYPLEAFF	TGTGCCAGCAGTTACTCGGGGGGCGGGTACCCACTTGAAGCTTTCTTT
TRBV29-1	17	NA	NA	TRBJ1-2	CSVMAGRLLHHGYGYTF	TGCAGCGTTATGGCAGGGAGACTACTTCACCACGGCTATGGCTACACCTTC
TRBV12-3/TRBV12-4	14	few	NA	TRBJ1-5	CASSFTYSNQPQHF	TGTGCCAGCAGTTTTACATATAGCAATCAGCCCCAGCATTTT
TRBV4-2	15	many	NA	TRBJ2-7	CASSQNRGGSYEQYF	TGTGCCAGCAGCCAAAACAGGGGGGGGTCCTACGAGCAGTACTTC
TRBV27	11	few	NA	TRBJ1-1	CASSGNFEAFF	TGTGCCAGCAGTGGGAACTTTGAAGCTTTCTTT
TRBV7-9	13	many	NA	TRBJ1-2	CASSFGSSYGYTF	TGTGCCAGCAGCTTCGGGAGTAGCTATGGCTACACCTTC
TRBV4-1	15	many	TRBD1	TRBJ2-7	CASSQWTGGIDEQYF	TGCGCCAGCAGCCAATGGACAGGGGGCATCGACGAGCAGTACTTC
TRBV4-1	15	NA	NA	TRBJ1-4	CASSPRHRVDEKLFF	TGCGCCAGCAGCCCAAGGCACAGGGTAGACGAAAAACTGTTTTTT
TRBV2	15	few	NA	TRBJ1-2	CASPEGRGLNYGYTF	TGTGCCAGCCCTGAGGGCAGGGGCCTGAACTATGGCTACACCTTC
TRBV7-9	15	NA	NA	TRBJ1-2	CASRDGRQLNYGYTF	TGTGCCAGCCGGGACGGGAGACAGCTTAACTATGGCTACACCTTC
TRBV7-9	16	NA	TRBD1	TRBJ2-2	CASRPRDRAYTGELFF	TGTGCCAGCAGACCCCGGGACAGGGCCTACACCGGGGAGCTGTTTTTT
TRBV4-3	14	NA	NA	TRBJ2-5	CASSQEFRAETQYF	TGCGCCAGCAGCCAAGAGTTTAGGGCGGAGACCCAGTACTTC
TRBV19	18	NA	TRBD2	TRBJ2-1	CASIKRGSGGSSYNEQFF	TGTGCCAGTATAAAAAGGGGTAGCGGGGGGAGCTCCTACAATGAGCAGTTCTTC
TRBV5-6	13	once	NA	TRBJ2-7	CASSPMGVHEQYF	TGTGCCAGCAGCCCCATGGGGGTACACGAGCAGTACTTC
TRBV6-5	16	NA	NA	TRBJ2-1	CASSELRTSPYNEQFF	TGTGCCAGCAGCGAGCTGCGGACTTCCCCCTACAATGAGCAGTTCTTC
TRBV6-1	14	few	NA	TRBJ1-4	CASSWGHAEEKLFF	TGTGCCAGCAGTTGGGGGCATGCGGAGGAAAAACTGTTTTTT
TRBV12-3/TRBV12-4	15	NA	NA	TRBJ2-5	CASSSVGGHQETQYF	TGTGCCAGCAGTTCGGTGGGGGGCCACCAAGAGACCCAGTACTTC
TRBV27	16	few	TRBD1	TRBJ1-2	CASSINPGQGDYGYTF	TGTGCCAGCAGTATCAACCCGGGACAGGGGGACTATGGCTACACCTTC
TRBV6-5	14	many	NA	TRBJ2-7	CASSYSDSSYEQYF	TGTGCCAGCAGTTACTCGGACAGTTCCTACGAGCAGTACTTC
TRBV5-1	15	NA	TRBD1	TRBJ1-1	CASSSGTGGVTEAFF	TGCGCCAGCAGCTCCGGGACAGGGGGAGTTACTGAAGCTTTCTTT
TRBV4-3	15	NA	NA	TRBJ2-5	CASSQDQGSGETQYF	TGCGCCAGCAGCCAAGATCAGGGCAGCGGCGAGACCCAGTACTTC
TRBV7-6	14	few	TRBD1	TRBJ2-5	CASSQRTGEETQYF	TGTGCCAGCAGCCAAAGGACAGGGGAAGAGACCCAGTACTTC
TRBV7-6	15	NA	TRBD1	TRBJ2-6	CASSLQGAGANVLTF	TGTGCCAGCAGCCTCCAGGGGGCTGGGGCCAACGTCCTGACTTTC
TRBV25-1	12	NA	NA	TRBJ2-4	CAAEGGQNSQYF	TGTGCCGCGGAAGGGGGACAAAACAGTCAGTACTTC
TRBV7-4	14	NA	NA	TRBJ2-7	CASSDYRDAYEQYF	TGTGCCAGCAGCGACTACAGGGACGCCTACGAGCAGTACTTC
TRBV7-9	17	NA	NA	TRBJ2-6	CASSLASTGTGANVLTF	TGTGCCAGCAGCTTAGCGTCAACAGGGACCGGGGCCAACGTCCTGACTTTC
TRBV10-2	15	NA	NA	TRBJ1-2	CASSVTAAANYSYTF	TGCGCCAGCAGTGTCACAGCAGCAGCTAACTATAGCTACACCTTC
TRBV7-9	15	NA	TRBD1	TRBJ2-1	CASSLRGQAYNEQFF	TGTGCCAGCAGTTTAAGGGGGCAGGCCTACAATGAGCAGTTCTTC
TRBV7-9	15	few	NA	TRBJ2-7	CASSSRDLVPYEQYF	TGTGCCAGCAGCTCCAGGGACCTGGTCCCTTACGAGCAGTACTTC
TRBV6-5	15	NA	TRBD2	TRBJ2-3	CASSYPSGGADTQYF	TGTGCCAGCAGTTACCCTAGCGGGGGGGCAGATACGCAGTATTTT
TRBV7-9	19	NA	NA	TRBJ1-2	CASSLDAGHIPFWNYGYTF	TGTGCCAGCAGCTTAGACGCAGGGCATATCCCTTTTTGGAACTATGGCTACACCTTC
TRBV11-3	15	many	TRBD1	TRBJ2-3	CASSFTGGRADTQYF	TGTGCCAGCAGCTTTACAGGGGGCCGGGCAGATACGCAGTATTTT
TRBV2	17	NA	NA	TRBJ2-1	CASSPYDRAITLGEQFF	TGTGCCAGCAGTCCCTATGACCGGGCCATAACTTTAGGGGAGCAGTTCTTC
TRBV10-2	17	few	NA	TRBJ1-1	CASMKVDAGPREDEAFF	TGCGCCAGCATGAAAGTTGATGCCGGGCCCCGAGAAGATGAAGCTTTCTTT
TRBV29-1	10	NA	NA	TRBJ1-2	CSVDHDGYTF	TGCAGCGTTGACCATGACGGCTACACCTTC
TRBV12-3/TRBV12-4	14	NA	TRBD1	TRBJ2-1	CASSLGTGAWEQFF	TGTGCCAGCAGTTTAGGGACAGGGGCTTGGGAGCAGTTCTTC
TRBV7-9	12	NA	NA	TRBJ2-2	CASSQATGELFF	TGTGCCAGCAGCCAAGCTACCGGGGAGCTGTTTTTT
TRBV7-9	16	few	TRBD2	TRBJ2-1	CASSPTGGANYNEQFF	TGTGCCAGCAGCCCTACGGGAGGGGCAAATTACAATGAGCAGTTCTTC
TRBV10-3	13	NA	TRBD1	TRBJ1-1	CAISESGGIEAFF	TGTGCCATCAGCGAGTCAGGGGGCATTGAAGCTTTCTTT
TRBV6-2/TRBV6-3	14	NA	NA	TRBJ2-5	CASSYWDPVETQYF	TGTGCCAGCAGTTACTGGGACCCCGTGGAGACCCAGTACTTC
TRBV6-6	16	NA	NA	TRBJ2-2	CASSYSRQGGTGELFF	TGTGCCAGCAGTTACTCCAGACAGGGAGGCACCGGGGAGCTGTTTTTT
TRBV9	16	NA	NA	TRBJ2-5	CASSAPAGGIQETQYF	TGTGCCAGCAGCGCACCCGCTGGGGGGATCCAAGAGACCCAGTACTTC
TRBV19	15	few	NA	TRBJ1-3	CASSIGDITGNTIYF	TGTGCCAGTAGCATTGGGGACATCACTGGAAACACCATATATTTT
TRBV6-2/TRBV6-3	15	NA	NA	TRBJ1-5	CASSYDSYSNQPQHF	TGTGCCAGCAGTTACGACAGTTATAGCAATCAGCCCCAGCATTTT
TRBV7-9	14	few	NA	TRBJ2-2	CATSRGGNTGELFF	TGTGCCACCTCCCGTGGGGGGAACACCGGGGAGCTGTTTTTT